The source of this T cell receptor (beta chain) is a study of cytomegalovirus exposure and HLA in healthy donors. The PCR was carried out with 60 Vbeta primers and 13 Jbeta primers. Generated by immunoSEQ multiplex PCR, the TCRdb table keeps only in-frame clones and is missing some. This table has 130,000 to 150,000 clones, approximately 80% appearing once. Trimming cost V 10 bases and J 0 bases; bases outside gene matches: 14. Germline V gene lookup returns CDR1 SGDLS and CDR2 YYNGEE. This CDR3 is built from 17 residues. Sequencing input: PBMCs. The sequence came from a man aged 35 to 55 in good health and CMV-seropositive. The gene calls are TRBV9 and TRBJ1-5; TRBD1 matches at 9 bases. The CDR3, as DNA: TGTGCCTCCTTAGCGGGACAGGGACTTTATAGCAATCAGCCCCAGCATTTT. Translated, it gives CASLAGQGLYSNQPQHF.